A single T cell receptor beta chain is shown here with its context. Its matching antigen is unknown. The data are from a study of T cell responses to AZD1222 COVID-19 vaccine. Findings and limits, study-wide: Nearly half of spike-specific TCRs reportedly go after variant regions that carry no mutations. Baseline testing showed seropositivity in only a handful of AZD1222 recipients. Clonal diversity was possibly underestimated, and the donors were mostly white British, with more females. Repertoire samples came only from after the peak T cell response.

Method: immunoSEQ multiplex PCR; TCRdb's copy keeps in-frame clones and lacks some. The table has some 120,000 clones, approximately 86% seen once. Germline V gene data show CDR1 as SGHTA and CDR2 as FQGTGA. The CDR3 consists of 14 residues. Trimming shortened V by 6 bases and J by 4 bases, and 14 bases separated the two germline ends. The clonotype originates from an adult in good health. The starting material was peripheral blood, obtained on day 0 of AZD1222 vaccination. The chain carries TRBV7-3 and TRBJ2-3; D may match TRBD1 or TRBD2 (5 bases each). This CDR3 reads CASSSGPPPDTQYF. CDR3 bases: TGTGCCAGCAGTTCGGGACCGCCCCCAGATACGCAGTATTTT.